This T cell receptor (beta chain) was identified during a study of CD8 T cells in ankylosing spondylitis. V lost 2 bases and J 0 bases, leaving 16 bases between the germline ends. The CDR3 spans 18 residues. Germline CDR1 is MNHEY and CDR2 is SMNVEV (reference sequence). In this sample, this clonotype turned up many times. As yet, its antigen is unknown. Whole-study results and caveats: Ankylosing spondylitis blood appeared to be characterized by a TCR beta motif of fewer than ten highly homologous variants.

In TCRdb, the 5' RACE reads were re-called with MiXCR into one record per CDR3 protein. The table includes 200,000 to 300,000 distinct CDR3 sequences, about 10% detected once. The receptor comes from a male donor with ankylosing spondylitis or in good health (not recorded which). The chain combines TRBV27 with TRBJ2-2; possibly TRBD2 for D (5 bases). The sample comprised blood, either unsorted or a sorted T cell fraction (not recorded which). CDR3 sequence (DNA): TGTGCCAGCAGTTTAATTAATGTCGGGGTCCCGAACACCGGGGAGCTGTTTTTT. Protein: CASSLINVGVPNTGELFF.